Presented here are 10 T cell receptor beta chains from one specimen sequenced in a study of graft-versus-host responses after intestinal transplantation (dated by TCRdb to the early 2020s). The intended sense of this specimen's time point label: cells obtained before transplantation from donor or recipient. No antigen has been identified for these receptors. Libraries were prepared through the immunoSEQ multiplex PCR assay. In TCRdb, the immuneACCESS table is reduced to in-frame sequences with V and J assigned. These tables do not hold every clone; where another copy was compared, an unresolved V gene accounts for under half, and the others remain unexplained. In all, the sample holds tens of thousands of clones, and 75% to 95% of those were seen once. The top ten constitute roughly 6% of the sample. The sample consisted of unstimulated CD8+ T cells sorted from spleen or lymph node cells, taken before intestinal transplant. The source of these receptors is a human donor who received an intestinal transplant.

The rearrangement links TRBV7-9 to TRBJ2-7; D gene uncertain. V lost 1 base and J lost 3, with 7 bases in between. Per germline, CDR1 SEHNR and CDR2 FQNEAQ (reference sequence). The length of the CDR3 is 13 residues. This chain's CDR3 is CASSLVANYEQYF. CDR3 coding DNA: TGTGCCAGCAGCTTAGTGGCTAACTACGAGCAGTACTTC.

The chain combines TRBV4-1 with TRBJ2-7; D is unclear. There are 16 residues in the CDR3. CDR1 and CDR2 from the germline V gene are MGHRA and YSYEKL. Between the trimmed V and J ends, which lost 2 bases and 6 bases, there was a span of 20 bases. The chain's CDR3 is CASSQKMLLVKREQYF. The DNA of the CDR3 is TGCGCCAGCAGCCAAAAGATGTTGCTAGTTAAACGCGAGCAGTACTTC.

The CDR3 sequence: CASSPWGGTGELFF. In nucleotides, the CDR3 is TGTGCCAGCAGCCCCTGGGGGGGCACCGGGGAGCTGTTTTTT. The V call is TRBV5-5, the J call TRBJ2-2; 7 bases are shared with TRBD2. CDR1 SGHKS and CDR2 YYEKEE come from the germline V gene (reference sequence). Unmatched junction bases numbered 4, after V lost 4 bases and J lost 4 bases. The CDR3 is 14 amino acids.

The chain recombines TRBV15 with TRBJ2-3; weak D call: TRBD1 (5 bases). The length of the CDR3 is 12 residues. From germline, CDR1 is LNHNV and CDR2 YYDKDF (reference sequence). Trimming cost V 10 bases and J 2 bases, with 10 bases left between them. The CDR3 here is CAKKTDTDTQYF. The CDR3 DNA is TGTGCCAAGAAGACAGACACAGATACGCAGTATTTT.

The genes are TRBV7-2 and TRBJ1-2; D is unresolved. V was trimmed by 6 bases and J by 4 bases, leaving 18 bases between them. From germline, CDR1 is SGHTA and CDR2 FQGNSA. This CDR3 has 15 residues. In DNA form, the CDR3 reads TGTGCCAGCAGACCAATGGGTCAGGAAGTCTATGGCTACACCTTC. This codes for CASRPMGQEVYGYTF.

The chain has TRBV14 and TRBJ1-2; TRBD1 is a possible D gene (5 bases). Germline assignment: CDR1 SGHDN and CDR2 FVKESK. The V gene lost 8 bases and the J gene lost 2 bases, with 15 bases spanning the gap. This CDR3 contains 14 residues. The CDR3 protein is CASLDSSGNYGYTF. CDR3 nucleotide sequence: TGTGCCAGCCTCGACAGCTCAGGAAACTATGGCTACACCTTC. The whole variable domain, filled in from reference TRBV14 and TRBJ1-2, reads EAGVTQFPSHSVIEKGQTVTLRCDPISGHDNLYWYRRVMGKEIKFLLHFVKESKQDESGMPNNRFLAERTGGTYSTLKVQPAELEDSGVYFCASLDSSGNYGYTFGSGTRLTVV.

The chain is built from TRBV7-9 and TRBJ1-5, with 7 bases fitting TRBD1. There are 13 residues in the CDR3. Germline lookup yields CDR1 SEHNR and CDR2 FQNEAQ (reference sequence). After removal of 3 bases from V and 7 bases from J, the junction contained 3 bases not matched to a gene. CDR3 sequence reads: CASSFRQGQPQHF. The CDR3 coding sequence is TGTGCCAGCAGCTTCAGACAGGGCCAGCCCCAGCATTTT.

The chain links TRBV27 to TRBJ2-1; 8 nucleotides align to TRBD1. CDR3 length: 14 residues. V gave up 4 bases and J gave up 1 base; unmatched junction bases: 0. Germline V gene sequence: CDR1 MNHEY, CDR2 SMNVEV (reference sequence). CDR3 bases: TGTGCCAGCAGTTGGGACAGGTCCTACAATGAGCAGTTCTTC. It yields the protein CASSWDRSYNEQFF.

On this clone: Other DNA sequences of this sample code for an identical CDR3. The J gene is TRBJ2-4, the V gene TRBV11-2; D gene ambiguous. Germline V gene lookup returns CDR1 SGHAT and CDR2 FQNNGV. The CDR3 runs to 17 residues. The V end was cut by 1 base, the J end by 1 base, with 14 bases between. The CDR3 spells CASSLGSSLGAKNIQYF. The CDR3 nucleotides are TGTGCCAGCAGCTTAGGGAGCAGTTTGGGTGCCAAAAACATTCAGTACTTC. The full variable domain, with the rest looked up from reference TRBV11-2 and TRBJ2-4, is EAGVAQSPRYKIIEKRQSVAFWCNPISGHATLYWYQQILGQGPKLLIQFQNNGVVDDSQLPKDRFSAERLKGVDSTLKIQPAKLEDSAVYLCASSLGSSLGAKNIQYFGAGTRLSVL.

The CDR3 coding sequence is TGTGCCAGCAGTCCCGGACTAGCGGGGTACGAGCAGTACTTC. Translation gives CASSPGLAGYEQYF. The chain couples TRBV6-5 to TRBJ2-7; 12 nucleotides align to TRBD2. Germline CDR1 is MNHEY and CDR2 is SVGAGI. The junction had 3 bases not matched to a gene; V was cut back by 5 bases and J by 4 bases. CDR3 length equals 14 residues.